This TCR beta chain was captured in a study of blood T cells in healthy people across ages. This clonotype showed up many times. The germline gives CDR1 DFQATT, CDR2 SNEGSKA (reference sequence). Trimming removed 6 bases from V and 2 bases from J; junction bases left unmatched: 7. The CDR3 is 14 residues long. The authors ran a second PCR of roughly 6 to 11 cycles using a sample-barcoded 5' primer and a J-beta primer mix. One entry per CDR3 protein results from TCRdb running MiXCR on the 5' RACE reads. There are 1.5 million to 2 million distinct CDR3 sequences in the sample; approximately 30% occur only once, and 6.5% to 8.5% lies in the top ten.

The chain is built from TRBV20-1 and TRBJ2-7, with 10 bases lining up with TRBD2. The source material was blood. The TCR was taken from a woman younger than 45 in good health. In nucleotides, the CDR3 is TGCAGTGCGCGAGCTAGCGGGAGTACCTACGAGCAGTACTTC. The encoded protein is CSARASGSTYEQYF.